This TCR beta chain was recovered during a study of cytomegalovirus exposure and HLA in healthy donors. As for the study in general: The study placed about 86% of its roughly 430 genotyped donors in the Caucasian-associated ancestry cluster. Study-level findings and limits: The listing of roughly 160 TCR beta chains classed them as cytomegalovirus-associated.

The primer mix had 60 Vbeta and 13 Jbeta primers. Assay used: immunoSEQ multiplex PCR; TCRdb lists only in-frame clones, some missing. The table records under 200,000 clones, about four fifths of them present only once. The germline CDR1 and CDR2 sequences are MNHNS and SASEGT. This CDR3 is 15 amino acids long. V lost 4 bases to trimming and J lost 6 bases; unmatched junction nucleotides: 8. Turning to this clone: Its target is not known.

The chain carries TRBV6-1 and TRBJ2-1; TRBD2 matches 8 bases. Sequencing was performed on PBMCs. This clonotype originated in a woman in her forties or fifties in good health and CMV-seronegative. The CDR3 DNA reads TGTGCCAGCAGTGGGCCGGGACTAGGGATCAATGAGCAGTTCTTC. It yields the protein CASSGPGLGINEQFF.